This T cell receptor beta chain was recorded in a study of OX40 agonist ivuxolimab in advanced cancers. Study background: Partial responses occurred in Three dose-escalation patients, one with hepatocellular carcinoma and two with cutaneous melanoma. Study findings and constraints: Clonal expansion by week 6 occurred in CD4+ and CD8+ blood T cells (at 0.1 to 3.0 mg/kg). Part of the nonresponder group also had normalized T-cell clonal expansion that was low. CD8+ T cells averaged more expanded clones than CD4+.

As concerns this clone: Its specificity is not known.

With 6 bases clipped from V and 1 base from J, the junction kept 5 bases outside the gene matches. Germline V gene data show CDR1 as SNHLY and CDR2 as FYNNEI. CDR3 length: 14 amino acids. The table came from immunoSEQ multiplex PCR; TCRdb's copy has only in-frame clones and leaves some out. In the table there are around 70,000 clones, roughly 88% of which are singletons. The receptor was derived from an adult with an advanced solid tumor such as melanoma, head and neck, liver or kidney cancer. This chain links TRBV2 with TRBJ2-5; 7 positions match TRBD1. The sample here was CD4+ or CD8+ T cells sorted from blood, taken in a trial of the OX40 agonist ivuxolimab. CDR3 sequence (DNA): TGTGCCAGCAGCACCGGGACAGTCCAAGAGACCCAGTACTTC. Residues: CASSTGTVQETQYF.